Included here is one TCR beta chain sequence, with context. This specimen belongs to a study of blood T cell repertoires in COVID-19. Study-wide background: Samples of COVID-19 (acute and convalescent) were obtained from the United States, Italy and Spain.

Repertoires were generated with immunoSEQ multiplex PCR, while TCRdb's copy carries only in-frame clones and drops some. Of more than 300,000 clones listed, approximately 89% were seen once; the top ten hold around 1.9%. This clonotype was sampled from a woman in her thirties with COVID-19, enrolled during active disease. Sequenced: peripheral blood.

CDR3 bases: TGTGCCTGGGGGCAAGGAGAGTACGAGCAGTACTTC. Encoded protein: CAWGQGEYEQYF. The rearrangement uses TRBV30 and TRBJ2-7; D uncertain. Germline V gives CDR1 GTSNPN, CDR2 SVGIG (reference sequence). Trimming took off 5 bases at V and 4 bases at J, with 12 bases between the two ends. This CDR3 has 12 residues.